One and the same sample provided the 20 T cell receptor beta chains below, sequenced in a study of T cells in women clearing cervical HPV infection. Produced via immunoSEQ multiplex PCR; TCRdb's table is partial and in-frame only. This sample's clone table lists 14,000 or so clones. Sequenced: blood buffy coat. Receptors were obtained from a woman aged 18 to 75 with a cervical HPV16 infection that either progressed to CIN3+ or cleared (not recorded which).

As to this clone: The DNA ends 3 residues before the CDR3 does, and the rest of the CDR3 is filled in from the germline J gene. This chain uses TRBV7-9 with TRBJ2-2; 9 nucleotides align to TRBD1. CDR1 is SEHNR, CDR2 FQNEAQ, per germline (reference sequence). This CDR3 region has 15 residues. The CDR3 sequence: CASSSGQGRNEKLFF. CDR3 DNA (partial): TGTGCCAGCAGCTCGGGACAGGGCCGTAATGAAAAG.

In the case of this clone: The DNA ends 3 residues before the CDR3 does, and the rest of the CDR3 is filled in from the germline J gene. The chain carries TRBV7-2 and TRBJ2-3; D is perhaps TRBD1 (6 bases). Germline-derived CDR1 and CDR2 are SGHTA and FQGNSA. The CDR3 sequence is 15 residues long. The CDR3 spells CASSFGRGQQETQYF. The part of the CDR3 DNA that was read is TGTGCCAGCAGCTTTGGCCGGGGACAACAAGAGACG.

As regards this clone: From the germline J gene comes the end of the CDR3, since the read stops 3 residues before it. V usage is TRBV18 and J usage is TRBJ2-5, with a tentative D call TRBD2 (6 bases). The V gene's germline CDR1 is KGHSH and CDR2 LQKENI. The CDR3 totals 14 residues. The ends were cut back, 3 bases at V and 5 bases at J, with 13 bases in the middle. The DNA read from the CDR3 is TGTGCCAGCTCACCCGCGACCGGAGGGGAGACC. Its protein is CASSPATGGET. The full CDR3 reads CASSPATGGETQYF. The full variable domain, in which reference TRBV18 and TRBJ2-5 provide the parts outside the CDR3, is NAGVMQNPRHLVRRRGQEARLRCSPMKGHSHVYWYRQLPEEGLKFMVYLQKENIIDESGMPKERFSAEFPKEGPSILRIQQVVRGDSAAYFCASSPATGGETQYFGPGTRLLVL.

With respect to this clone: The DNA ends 3 residues before the CDR3 does, and the rest of the CDR3 is filled in from the germline J gene. The gene calls are TRBV5-1 and TRBJ2-7; 9 nucleotides align to TRBD2. Germline assignment: CDR1 SGHRS and CDR2 YFSETQ. This CDR3 region has 16 residues. After removal of 1 base from V and 0 bases from J, the junction contained 5 bases not matched to a gene. This CDR3 is CASSLPSSGNSYEQYF. The CDR3 bases that were read are TGCGCCAGCAGCTTGCCCTCTAGCGGGAACTCCTACGAG. The full variable domain, in which reference TRBV5-1 and TRBJ2-7 provide the parts outside the CDR3, is KAGVTQTPRYLIKTRGQQVTLSCSPISGHRSVSWYQQTPGQGLQFLFEYFSETQRNKGNFPGRFSGRQFSNSRSEMNVSTLELGDSALYLCASSLPSSGNSYEQYFGPGTRLTVT.

About this clone: The CDR3 end lies 3 residues beyond the end of the read and is filled in from the germline J gene. V and J are TRBV14 and TRBJ1-6; possible D gene TRBD1, 6 bases. The CDR3 loop spans 16 amino acids. V was trimmed by 2 bases and J by 5 bases, leaving 13 bases between them. Germline assignment: CDR1 SGHDN and CDR2 FVKESK. CDR3: CASSQRTGIHNSPLHF. The part of the CDR3 DNA that was read is TGTGCCAGCAGCCAAAGAACAGGGATTCATAATTCACCC.

Regarding this clone: The read ends 3 residues early relative to the CDR3; the germline J gene fills the gap. This sequence joins TRBV5-1 and TRBJ1-4; possibly TRBD1 for D (5 bases). Looked up from germline, CDR1 is SGHRS and CDR2 is YFSETQ. This CDR3 region has 15 residues. CDR3 sequence: CASSTSFSGANVLFF. The DNA read from the CDR3 is TGCGCCAGCAGCACGAGTTTCTCTGGGGCCAACGTA.

In the case of this clone: The CDR3 extends 3 residues past the end of the read, so its final part is completed from the germline J gene. This chain joins TRBV10-1 and TRBJ1-3, with TRBD1 identical over 8 bases. Germline V gives CDR1 WNHNN, CDR2 SYGVQD (reference sequence). V shed 6 bases, J shed 3 bases, and the junction held 10 bases outside the gene matches. CDR3 length equals 16 residues. The CDR3 DNA, read in part, is TGCGCCAGCAGCCCGAGGACAGGGTCCTTTGGAAACACC. Protein sequence: CASSPRTGSFGNT. From start to end, the CDR3 is CASSPRTGSFGNTIYF.

To note about this clone: The CDR3 end is not reached by the read, which stops 3 residues before it; the germline J gene fills it in. The chain is built from TRBV19 and TRBJ2-3, with 7 positions matching TRBD1. Germline V gene sequence: CDR1 LNHDA, CDR2 SQIVND (reference sequence). This CDR3 is 14 amino acids long. The sequenced CDR3 bases are TGTGCCAGTAGTAGGGACAGTATCCAAGAGACG. Its protein is CASSRDSIQET. The whole CDR3 sequence reads CASSRDSIQETQYF. Supplemented by reference TRBV19 and TRBJ2-3, the full variable domain reads DGGITQSPKYLFRKEGQNVTLSCEQNLNHDAMYWYRQDPGQGLRLIYYSQIVNDFQKGDIAEGYSVSREKKESFPLTVTSAQKNPTAFYLCASSRDSIQETQYFGPGTRLTVL.

A remark on this clone: From the germline J gene comes the end of the CDR3, since the read stops 3 residues before it. The V gene is TRBV5-6, the J gene TRBJ2-4; possible D gene TRBD2, 6 bases. The V gene lost 0 bases and the J gene lost 0 bases, with 7 bases spanning the gap. There are 15 residues in the CDR3. Per the germline V gene, CDR1 is SGHDT and CDR2 is YYEEEE. CDR3 bases read: TGTGCCAGCAGCTTGGGGGGGGTAGCCAAAAACATT. Its translation is CASSLGGVAKNI. The whole CDR3 sequence is CASSLGGVAKNIQYF.

For this clone: The read terminates 3 residues ahead of where the CDR3 ends, so the germline J gene completes it. The chain has TRBV28 and TRBJ1-1, with TRBD1 as a possible D gene (5 bases). CDR3 size: 16 residues. In germline, CDR1 is MDHEN, CDR2 SYDVKM. CDR3 amino acids: CASYQGTKASRTKAFF. CDR3 DNA (partial): TGTGCCAGCTACCAAGGTACCAAGGCCAGCAGGACAAAA.

Turning to this clone: Read data end 3 residues before the CDR3 end; the end is taken from the germline J gene. The chain couples TRBV11-2 to TRBJ2-3; D call uncertain. The V and J ends lost 4 bases and 0 bases respectively, with 5 bases between them. The CDR3 has 13 residues. Germline loops: CDR1 SGHAT, CDR2 FQNNGV. The CDR3 bases that were read are TGTGCCAGCAGCTCTCCTAGCACAGATACG. Residues: CASSSPSTDT. The whole CDR3 sequence is CASSSPSTDTQYF.

Turning to this clone: The read halts 3 residues ahead of the CDR3 end, with the missing end drawn from the germline J gene. V gene TRBV12-3 or TRBV12-4 combines with J gene TRBJ1-2; TRBD1 agrees at 7 bases. CDR3 size: 13 residues. V lost 8 bases, J lost 5 bases, and 8 bases stayed unmatched. This CDR3 reads CASRGGGRYGYTF. CDR3 DNA, as far as it was read: TGTGCCAGCCGAGGAGGGGGCAGGTATGGC.

Note on this clone: Read data end 3 residues before the CDR3 end; the end is taken from the germline J gene. The chain has TRBV19 and TRBJ1-1; the D gene is possibly TRBD1 (5 bases). This CDR3 has 14 residues. CDR1 is LNHDA, CDR2 SQIVND, per germline (reference sequence). V lost 9 bases, J lost 5 bases, and 19 bases lay in between. The CDR3 loop reads CARRIKTGRTEAFF. CDR3 DNA (partial): TGTGCCAGGAGGATTAAAACAGGAAGGACTGAA. Full variable domain (outside the CDR3, taken from reference TRBV19 and TRBJ1-1): DGGITQSPKYLFRKEGQNVTLSCEQNLNHDAMYWYRQDPGQGLRLIYYSQIVNDFQKGDIAEGYSVSREKKESFPLTVTSAQKNPTAFYLCARRIKTGRTEAFFGQGTRLTVV.

As regards this clone: Sequencing ends 3 residues short of the CDR3 end; the germline J gene provides the rest. The chain joins TRBV10-3 to TRBJ2-7, with no clear D. There are 13 residues in the CDR3. Germline lookup yields CDR1 ENHRY and CDR2 SYGVKD. V was clipped by 3 bases and J by 0 bases, with 6 bases between them. The sequenced part of the CDR3 DNA is TGTGCCATCAGTGACAGATACTCCTACGAG. Its translation is CAISDRYSYE. The CDR3 in full is CAISDRYSYEQYF.

Note on this clone: The read ends 3 residues shy of where the CDR3 ends; the end is completed using the germline J gene. This chain uses TRBV7-8 with TRBJ2-6; the D call may be TRBD1 or TRBD2 (5 bases each). V lost 5 bases, J lost 3 bases, and 20 bases lay in between. The germline V gene encodes CDR1 SGHVS and CDR2 FQNEAQ. This CDR3 contains 18 residues. Here the CDR3 reads CASSQARGSQVGANVLTF. The part of the CDR3 DNA that was read is TGTGCCAGCAGCCAGGCGAGGGGCTCACAGGTTGGGGCCAACGTC.

A word on this clone: The read gets to within 3 residues of the CDR3 end, and the germline J gene fills in the rest. This chain links TRBV20-1 with TRBJ2-7; possibly TRBD1 for D (5 bases). This CDR3 comprises 15 residues. Germline CDR1 and CDR2: DFQATT and SNEGSKA (reference sequence). The ends were cut back, 5 bases at V and 0 bases at J, with 17 bases in the middle. The sequenced part of the CDR3 DNA is TGCAGTGCTCCCGAAGACAGTACCAGCTCCTACGAG. Translated: CSAPEDSTSSYE. In full, the CDR3 is CSAPEDSTSSYEQYF.

In regard to this clone: The read terminates 3 residues before the CDR3 end, so the remaining end is supplied by the germline J gene. The chain is built from TRBV7-2 and TRBJ1-4; D is undetermined. The CDR3 is 14 residues long. CDR1 and CDR2 from the germline V gene are SGHTA and FQGNSA. V shed 1 base and J shed 8 bases, with 11 bases lying between them. The CDR3 loop is CASSLDAGGEKLFF. The sequenced CDR3 bases are TGTGCCAGCAGCTTAGACGCAGGTGGCGAAAAA. The full variable domain, rest sourced from reference TRBV7-2 and TRBJ1-4, is GAGVSQSPSNKVTEKGKDVELRCDPISGHTALYWYRQSLGQGLEFLIYFQGNSAPDKSGLPSDRFSAERTGGSVSTLTIQRTQQEDSAVYLCASSLDAGGEKLFFGSGTQLSVL.

CDR3 DNA (partial): TGTGCCAGCAGCCGCGGGCCGGCCGAGAATTCACCC. Translated: CASSRGPAENSP. The whole CDR3 reads CASSRGPAENSPLHF. The chain links TRBV7-2 to TRBJ1-6; D gene uncertain. The CDR3 end is not reached by the read, which stops 3 residues before it; the germline J gene fills it in. With 5 bases removed from V and 7 bases from J, the gap between germline ends came to 15 bases. The germline V gene has CDR1 SGHTA and CDR2 FQGNSA. CDR3 size: 15 residues. The full variable domain, in which reference TRBV7-2 and TRBJ1-6 provide the parts outside the CDR3, is GAGVSQSPSNKVTEKGKDVELRCDPISGHTALYWYRQSLGQGLEFLIYFQGNSAPDKSGLPSDRFSAERTGGSVSTLTIQRTQQEDSAVYLCASSRGPAENSPLHFGNGTRLTVT.

As for this clone: The sequenced fragment ends 3 residues before the CDR3 boundary, so the rest is inferred from the germline J gene. The chain has TRBV6-2 or TRBV6-3 and TRBJ2-1; no firm D call. Trimming took off 5 bases at V and 0 bases at J, with 14 bases between the two ends. CDR3 length: 16 residues. CDR1 is MNHEY, CDR2 SVGEGT, per germline. Incomplete CDR3 DNA: TGTGCCAGCAGTCGCAGTCATACGAGCTCCTACAATGAG. Translation gives CASSRSHTSSYNE. The CDR3 reads in full as CASSRSHTSSYNEQFF.

Points on this clone: The sequenced fragment ends 3 residues before the CDR3 boundary, so the rest is inferred from the germline J gene. This rearrangement joins TRBV20-1 to TRBJ1-4; no reliable D call. This CDR3 is 11 amino acids long. The V gene lost 7 bases and the J gene lost 3 bases, with 6 bases spanning the gap. Germline loops: CDR1 DFQATT, CDR2 SNEGSKA (reference sequence). The sequenced part of the CDR3 DNA is TGCAGTGTTCAGGCTAATGAAAAA. It is translated as CSVQANEK. The whole CDR3 sequence is CSVQANEKLFF.